The T cell receptor (beta chain) described here comes from a study of shared clonotypes between healthy human individuals. Donors comprised healthy HIV-negative adults lacking recent acute infections or vaccinations. Running of the assay took place at deep level. Using ten immunoSEQ deep assay plates, investigators sequenced unsorted PBMC DNA. TCRdb's copy holds only in-frame clones and misses some; the assay was immunoSEQ multiplex PCR. The repertoire holds over 400,000 clones, with around 80% as singletons. The sequence derives from a woman aged 40-49 years in good health. Some clones in this sample may be carry-over from other donors' samples. Sequencing input: PBMCs.

The CDR3 protein is CASSQTPGETQYF. The CDR3 nucleotides read TGTGCCAGCAGCCAGACCCCCGGGGAGACCCAGTACTTC. The rearrangement links TRBV9 to TRBJ2-5, with D unclear. Germline CDR1 and CDR2: SGDLS and YYNGEE. V lost 4 bases, J lost 5 bases, and 12 bases lay in between. This CDR3 spans 13 amino acids.